This T cell receptor beta chain was recorded in a study of PD-1 blockade in classical Hodgkin lymphoma. In the study overall: It was nivolumab at 3 mg/kg, given intravenously every 2 weeks, that patients received. Study findings and constraints: Complete responders showed a baseline diversity that resembled the diversity of newly diagnosed patients. Relapsed/refractory patients reportedly had lower baseline diversity than newly diagnosed patients. Compared with baseline, CD4+ but not CD8+ TCR diversity had risen significantly by C4D1.

As regards this clone: Its specificity is not known.

Every single patient, without exception, relapsed after autologous stem cell transplantation, and brentuximab vedotin exposure varied. Germline V lookup: CDR1 GTSNPN, CDR2 SVGIG (reference sequence). Trimming cost V 7 bases and J 5 bases; bases outside gene matches: 10. This CDR3 has 13 residues. Here immunoSEQ multiplex PCR was the method, and the copy in TCRdb shows in-frame clones only, minus some. This table holds 45,000 or so clones, about three quarters found once. The receptor was isolated from a human donor with classical Hodgkin lymphoma. V is TRBV30 and J is TRBJ2-7, with 8 positions matching TRBD1. The sample in question was peripheral blood mononuclear cells (PBMCs), obtained at baseline. The CDR3 DNA is TGTGCCTCCGCCCGGGACAGGCCGCACGAGCAGTACTTC. Protein sequence: CASARDRPHEQYF.